This T cell receptor (beta chain) was identified in a study of cytomegalovirus exposure and HLA in healthy donors. Broader study findings: Associated with cytomegalovirus, according to the listing, were some 150 TCR beta chains. Later analysis suggested links between common viral pathogens and several top significant clusters. In an earlier analysis, about 87% or about 30%: the productive usage of most TCR beta V segments.

Primers included in the PCR were 60 Vbeta and 13 Jbeta primers. Clones were sequenced by immunoSEQ multiplex PCR, and TCRdb holds only the in-frame ones, with some missing. This repertoire shows 130,000 or so clones, 8% to 9.5% found once; its top ten account for 5% to 7%. In regard to this clone: The antigen is unknown.

Germline CDR1 reads MDHEN; CDR2 reads SYDVKM. J gave up 2 bases and V 5 bases, and 8 bases lay outside the gene matches. The CDR3 contains 16 residues. Sequenced: PBMCs. The chain carries TRBV28 and TRBJ2-1; 8 nucleotides align to TRBD2. The receptor was derived from a man aged 35 to 55 in good health and CMV-seronegative. The CDR3 loop reads CASSPPGGGTYNEQFF. CDR3 DNA: TGTGCCAGCAGTCCCCCCGGGGGGGGGACCTACAATGAGCAGTTCTTC. The whole variable domain, remainder taken from reference TRBV28 and TRBJ2-1, is DVKVTQSSRYLVKRTGEKVFLECVQDMDHENMFWYRQDPGLGLRLIYFSYDVKMKEKGDIPEGYSVSREKKERFSLILESASTNQTSMYLCASSPPGGGTYNEQFFGPGTRLTVL.